One TCR beta chain is described in this entry. No antigen is known for it. Positive CCR7 selection of CD45RO-negative cells yielded the naive CD8 cells, and terminally differentiated effector memory CD45RA+ cells were excluded. Assay: immunoSEQ multiplex PCR; the TCRdb copy retains only in-frame clones and omits some. Among roughly 770,000 clones listed, roughly 96% were seen once. The CDR3 extends over 16 amino acids. Trimming stripped 3 bases from V and 4 bases from J, with 19 bases between. The germline gives CDR1 MDHEN, CDR2 SYDVKM. These data come from a study of shared clonotypes between healthy human individuals. Looking at the study overall: CD4 naive cells filled three plates per donor, CD4 memory three, CD8 naive two and CD8 memory one.

Whole-study findings and limits: The sharing of 5% to 5.5% of naive CD4 clonotypes was seen across a handful of donors. The authors sampled blood alone, and tissue repertoires likely differ. Shared clonotypes across all four donors exceeded non-shared ones in generation probability.

What was sequenced was naive CD8+ T cells sorted from blood. The origin of this receptor is a man aged 30 to 39 in good health. The chain is built from TRBV28 and TRBJ2-7; D call uncertain. This CDR3 reads CASSFPTKGTGYEQYF. The CDR3 DNA is TGTGCCAGCAGTTTCCCGACAAAGGGCACCGGTTACGAGCAGTACTTC.